A selection of T cell receptor beta chains follows, all from one sample in a study of T cells in Graves' hyperthyroidism and ophthalmopathy. One entry per CDR3 protein results from TCRdb running MiXCR on the multiplex PCR reads. This table has some 490,000 distinct CDR3 sequences, 15% to 20% appearing once. Sequenced material: blood. These TCRs come from a woman between 25 and 40 years old with Graves' ophthalmopathy. The CDR3 runs from the conserved cysteine through the conserved F or W. Fields, in order: D gene, J gene, clone size, V gene, CDR3 DNA, CDR3 protein. The D gene is left open where the match is weak. Clone size is given for some rows only: seen once, a few or many times, or a class if the clone is expanded.

D: TRBD2; J: TRBJ2-2; size: many; V: TRBV6-5; DNA: TGTGCCAGCAGTTACGTGGGTAGCGGGGCTAACACCGGGGAGCTGTTTTTT; CDR3: CASSYVGSGANTGELFF
D: -; J: TRBJ2-7; size: many; V: TRBV5-1; DNA: TGCGCCAGCAGAGAGCAGGTCGGCTCCTACGAGCAGTACTTC; CDR3: CASREQVGSYEQYF
D: TRBD2; J: TRBJ2-7; size: -; V: TRBV28; DNA: TGTGCCAGCAGGTCCGACGGACTAGTTTACGAGCAGTACTTC; CDR3: CASRSDGLVYEQYF
D: TRBD1; J: TRBJ2-7; size: many; V: TRBV3-1; DNA: TGTGCCAGCAGCCAAGTTCCCGCGATAACAGGGGACTCCTACGAGCAGTACTTC; CDR3: CASSQVPAITGDSYEQYF
D: -; J: TRBJ1-1; size: many; V: TRBV7-3; DNA: TGTGCCAGCAGCTTAACAGGGCTCACTGAAGCTTTCTTT; CDR3: CASSLTGLTEAFF
D: TRBD2; J: TRBJ2-2; size: -; V: TRBV18; DNA: TGTGCCAGCTCACCCGGACTAGCGGGAGGAGGACCCGGGGAGCTGTTTTTT; CDR3: CASSPGLAGGGPGELFF
D: -; J: TRBJ1-6; size: many; V: TRBV28; DNA: TGTGCCAGCAGTTTTAGGGGGTTGGGGTCACCCCTCCACTTT; CDR3: CASSFRGLGSPLHF
D: TRBD1; J: TRBJ1-4; size: -; V: TRBV9; DNA: TGTGCCAGCAGTTCCGGGACAGGGGCCTCAACTAATGAAAAACTGTTTTTT; CDR3: CASSSGTGASTNEKLFF
D: -; J: TRBJ1-6; size: many; V: TRBV12-3/TRBV12-4; DNA: TGTGCCAGCAGTCGGTTGGGAAATAATTCACCCCTCCACTTT; CDR3: CASSRLGNNSPLHF
D: -; J: TRBJ2-7; size: -; V: TRBV4-1; DNA: TGCGCCAGCAGCCAAGAGAACAGGGAAACCTACGAGCAGTACTTC; CDR3: CASSQENRETYEQYF
D: TRBD2; J: TRBJ2-2; size: -; V: TRBV7-8; DNA: TGTGCCAGCAGCGCAGGACTAGCGGGAGGGCCGGGGGAGCTGTTTTTT; CDR3: CASSAGLAGGPGELFF
D: TRBD2; J: TRBJ2-5; size: -; V: TRBV20-1; DNA: TGCAGTGCTATTCGGACTAGCGAAGAGACCCAGTACTTC; CDR3: CSAIRTSEETQYF
D: TRBD1; J: TRBJ2-7; size: -; V: TRBV5-5; DNA: TGTGCCAGCAGCAGAGACCCGGGACAGGGCTACGAGCAGTACTTC; CDR3: CASSRDPGQGYEQYF
D: TRBD1; J: TRBJ1-5; size: many; V: TRBV18; DNA: TGTGCCAGCTCAGGGACAGTGAGCAATCAGCCCCAGCATTTT; CDR3: CASSGTVSNQPQHF
D: -; J: TRBJ2-1; size: -; V: TRBV4-2; DNA: TGTGCCAGCAGCCAAGATCTAGGACTTTACTCCTACAATGAGCAGTTCTTC; CDR3: CASSQDLGLYSYNEQFF
D: TRBD2; J: TRBJ2-1; size: many; V: TRBV12-3/TRBV12-4; DNA: TGTGCCAGCAACGACCCGACGGGTGCTAGCGGGGGATACAATGAGCAGTTCTTC; CDR3: CASNDPTGASGGYNEQFF
D: -; J: TRBJ2-2; size: many; V: TRBV7-2; DNA: TGTGCCAGCAGCTTAGATGGGGGGCGCTACCCCGGGGAGCTGTTTTTT; CDR3: CASSLDGGRYPGELFF
D: -; J: TRBJ2-7; size: few; V: TRBV28; DNA: TGTGCCAGCAGTTTAGGGGGAATGGCACCCCGAAGGGGATACGAGCAGTACTTC; CDR3: CASSLGGMAPRRGYEQYF
D: -; J: TRBJ1-2; size: many; V: TRBV28; DNA: TGTGCCAGCAGTTTAGTTGGGCGGACAAACTATGGCTACACCTTC; CDR3: CASSLVGRTNYGYTF
D: -; J: TRBJ2-1; size: few; V: TRBV19; DNA: TGTGCCAGTAGTAGGAGGGGGGGGAGCTCCTACAATGAGCAGTTCTTC; CDR3: CASSRRGGSSYNEQFF
D: -; J: TRBJ2-5; size: -; V: TRBV9; DNA: TGTGCCAGCAGCGTAGCGGGGGCAGAGACCCAGTACTTC; CDR3: CASSVAGAETQYF
D: -; J: TRBJ2-1; size: many; V: TRBV18; DNA: TGTGCCAGCTCACCACTTAAGGAGACGGGTGAGCAGTTCTTC; CDR3: CASSPLKETGEQFF
D: -; J: TRBJ2-5; size: -; V: TRBV24-1; DNA: TGTGCCACCAGTGAGGTCGGGCAGTACCAAGAGACCCAGTACTTC; CDR3: CATSEVGQYQETQYF
D: -; J: TRBJ2-3; size: many; V: TRBV12-3/TRBV12-4; DNA: TGTGCCAGCAGTTGGAAGGACTTTTACACAGATACGCAGTATTTT; CDR3: CASSWKDFYTDTQYF
D: TRBD2; J: TRBJ2-4; size: few; V: TRBV11-2; DNA: TGTGCCAGCAGCTTAGGGTCAGGGAGGGACATTCAGTACTTC; CDR3: CASSLGSGRDIQYF
D: TRBD2; J: TRBJ2-7; size: many; V: TRBV27; DNA: TGTGCCAGCAGTTCCGGGACTAGCGGGAGCTCCTACGAGCAGTACTTC; CDR3: CASSSGTSGSSYEQYF